This TCR beta chain comes out of a study of blood T cell repertoires in COVID-19. About the study: Researchers got acute and convalescent COVID-19 samples from the United States, Italy and Spain. The analysed material was cDNA or gDNA that came from T cells, B-cell-depleted T cells, or PBMCs.

As originally analysed: Estimation of nucleated cell counts relied on the amplification of reference gene primers. The data were produced by immunoSEQ multiplex PCR, yet TCRdb's version contains in-frame clones alone and is incomplete. That table furnishes V, J and clone size, whereas the DNA furnished D and trimming. The data contain a few hundred thousand clones, about nine tenths of them singletons. The CDR3 length is 14 residues. CDR1 and CDR2 (germline): MNHEY, SVGEGT. V lost 5 bases, J lost 8 bases, and 10 bases stayed unmatched. This receptor was obtained from a woman in her forties or fifties who had recovered from COVID-19. V gene TRBV6-2 or TRBV6-3 combines with J gene TRBJ1-2; TRBD1 matches 8 bases. The sequenced sample was peripheral blood. CDR3 protein: CASSPGTGALGYTF. CDR3 in DNA: TGTGCCAGCAGTCCCGGGACAGGAGCCTTGGGCTACACCTTC.